These 32 T cell receptor beta chains originate from one sample sequenced in a study of human T cells and chemical hapten exposure. Each CDR3 protein gets one entry after TCRdb re-called the RACE reads with MiXCR. The table includes under 85,000 distinct CDR3 sequences, around 10% detected once. This sample's time point: patch test 2, 6 weeks after DPC sensitization. Treatment of the sample: therapeutic diphenylcyclopropenone sensitization with weekly scalp DPC. Sequenced here: whole blood, sampled in connection with sensitization to the hapten diphenylcyclopropenone (DPC). These receptors were obtained from a woman between 45 and 60 years old with alopecia areata. Some clones in this sample may be carry-over from other donors' samples.

V is TRBV9 and J is TRBJ2-7; D possibly matches TRBD1 or TRBD2 (6 bases each). Trimming stripped 3 bases from V and 3 bases from J, with 13 bases between. This CDR3 contains 14 residues. Looked up from germline, CDR1 is SGDLS and CDR2 is YYNGEE. The CDR3 spells CASSAQGGGYEQYF. The CDR3 DNA sequence: TGTGCCAGCAGCGCCCAAGGAGGGGGCTACGAGCAGTACTTC.

Many counts were recorded for this clonotype. The chain recombines TRBV19 with TRBJ1-4, with 10 bases lining up with TRBD1. CDR3 length: 13 residues. Germline CDR1 and CDR2: LNHDA and SQIVND (reference sequence). Germline trimming cut 10 bases from V and 7 bases from J; bases unmatched to any gene: 6. The chain's CDR3 is CATATGGFEKLFF. CDR3 DNA sequence: TGTGCCACCGCGACAGGGGGCTTTGAAAAACTGTTTTTT.

This clonotype was recorded a few times. The CDR3 DNA sequence: TGTGCCAGCAGCCCACCTTTGGGGCGGCTCAATGAGCAGTTCTTC. As protein: CASSPPLGRLNEQFF. The chain employs TRBV11-2 and TRBJ2-1, with D possibly being TRBD1 (5 bases). CDR3 size: 15 residues. CDR1 and CDR2 (germline): SGHAT, FQNNGV. Trimming removed 5 bases from V and 6 bases from J, with 17 bases in between.

V gene TRBV7-9 combines with J gene TRBJ1-1; D is unclear. The CDR3 is 14 amino acids. Germline CDR1 is SEHNR and CDR2 is FQNEAQ (reference sequence). The V gene lost 3 bases and the J gene lost 3 bases, with 11 bases spanning the gap. The CDR3: CASSFLGQDTEAFF. CDR3 bases: TGTGCCAGCAGCTTCTTAGGTCAAGACACTGAAGCTTTCTTT.

This clonotype came up many times. V and J are TRBV10-3 and TRBJ2-7; D gene unclear. The CDR3 is 13 residues long. Germline CDR1 ENHRY, CDR2 SYGVKD. V was cut by 3 bases and J by 2 bases, with 8 bases left in between. The CDR3 DNA sequence: TGTGCCATCAGTGAACGGCAGGCCTACGAGCAGTACTTC. Amino acids: CAISERQAYEQYF.

The V call is TRBV20-1, the J call TRBJ2-3; D is possibly TRBD2 (5 bases). Germline assignment: CDR1 DFQATT and CDR2 SNEGSKA (reference sequence). Trimming stripped 6 bases from V and 0 bases from J, with 16 bases between. This CDR3 has 15 amino acids. CDR3 sequence: CSAQSTGESTDTQYF. As DNA, the CDR3 is TGCAGTGCCCAAAGTACCGGGGAGAGCACAGATACGCAGTATTTT.

This clonotype was counted ten times or more. The chain couples TRBV3-1 to TRBJ2-3, with 9 bases lining up with TRBD2. Germline values: CDR1 LGHDT, CDR2 YNNKEL (reference sequence). The V and J ends lost 4 bases and 2 bases, in that order; junction bases with no gene match: 10. The CDR3 has 17 residues. CDR3: CASSPSYGGRATDTQYF. The CDR3 DNA reads as TGTGCCAGCAGCCCCTCCTATGGCGGGAGGGCCACAGATACGCAGTATTTT.

This clonotype was recorded at least ten times. J is TRBJ2-2 and V is TRBV27, with D possibly matching TRBD1 (6 bases). This CDR3 has 15 amino acids. Between the trimmed V and J ends, which lost 3 bases and 3 bases, there was a span of 11 bases. The V gene's germline CDR1 is MNHEY and CDR2 SMNVEV (reference sequence). The CDR3 sequence is CASSLSGHHTGELFF. The CDR3 nucleotides are TGTGCCAGCAGTTTGTCGGGACACCACACCGGGGAGCTGTTTTTT.

This clonotype has ten or more counts. This sequence joins TRBV2 and TRBJ2-3; D is undetermined. This CDR3 is 14 amino acids long. V lost 5 bases and J lost 1, with 10 bases in between. Germline V gives CDR1 SNHLY, CDR2 FYNNEI. This chain's CDR3 is CASSNNRGTDTQYF. As DNA, the CDR3 is TGTGCCAGCAGTAATAACCGGGGCACAGATACGCAGTATTTT.

In this sample, this clonotype turned up many times. The V gene is TRBV2, the J gene TRBJ1-1, with unresolved D. The germline CDR1 and CDR2 sequences are SNHLY and FYNNEI. There are 13 residues in the CDR3. The germline V and J ends were trimmed by 4 bases and 1 base, with 7 bases remaining between them. The CDR3 region is CASSVYGNTEAFF. CDR3 sequence (DNA): TGTGCCAGCAGTGTGTATGGGAACACTGAAGCTTTCTTT.

This clonotype showed up many times. J is TRBJ2-5 and V is TRBV18; perhaps TRBD2 as D (6 bases). Germline V gene data show CDR1 as KGHSH and CDR2 as LQKENI. Trimming left V 6 bases short and J 0 bases short, with 14 bases between. There are 15 residues in the CDR3. The CDR3 spells CASSRDSTYQETQYF. DNA for the CDR3: TGTGCCAGCTCGCGGGACTCGACGTACCAAGAGACCCAGTACTTC.

This clonotype was recorded at least ten times. The chain uses TRBV15 and TRBJ2-2; tentatively, D is TRBD2 (5 bases). V lost 2 bases to trimming and J lost 1 base, with 5 bases between them. CDR1 LNHNV and CDR2 YYDKDF come from the germline V gene (reference sequence). CDR3 size: 14 residues. In DNA form, the CDR3 reads TGTGCCACCAGCAGAAGCGGGAACACCGGGGAGCTGTTTTTT. This sequence encodes CATSRSGNTGELFF.

The table lists this clonotype with many counts. J is TRBJ2-5 and V is TRBV7-9; TRBD2 agrees at 9 bases. This CDR3 is built from 16 residues. Germline V lookup: CDR1 SEHNR, CDR2 FQNEAQ (reference sequence). The junction had 11 bases not matched to a gene; V was cut back by 4 bases and J by 5 bases. CDR3 amino acids: CASSWGAKREEETQYF. CDR3 DNA sequence: TGTGCCAGCAGCTGGGGCGCCAAGCGGGAGGAGGAGACCCAGTACTTC.

This clonotype was counted many times. V usage is TRBV20-1 and J usage is TRBJ2-1, with D perhaps matching TRBD2 (6 bases). Germline V gives CDR1 DFQATT, CDR2 SNEGSKA (reference sequence). The CDR3 loop spans 11 amino acids. Here the CDR3 reads CTGELLHEQFF. Here the CDR3 DNA reads TGCACGGGGGAGCTCTTACATGAGCAGTTCTTC.

The chain combines TRBV28 with TRBJ2-3; weak D call: TRBD2 (5 bases). Germline V gives CDR1 MDHEN, CDR2 SYDVKM. The CDR3 sequence is 16 residues long. Trimming shortened V by 2 bases and J by 1 base, and 13 bases separated the two germline ends. The CDR3 nucleotides read TGTGCCAGCAGTTTACGGGGTAGAGGTGGCACAGATACGCAGTATTTT. Protein product: CASSLRGRGGTDTQYF. Based on the CDR3 plus reference TRBV28 and TRBJ2-3, the full variable domain is DVKVTQSSRYLVKRTGEKVFLECVQDMDHENMFWYRQDPGLGLRLIYFSYDVKMKEKGDIPEGYSVSREKKERFSLILESASTNQTSMYLCASSLRGRGGTDTQYFGPGTRLTVL.

The table lists this clonotype with many counts. J is TRBJ2-2 and V is TRBV7-9; D call uncertain. In germline, CDR1 is SEHNR, CDR2 FQNEAQ (reference sequence). Trimming shortened V by 3 bases and J by 1 base, and 6 bases separated the two germline ends. This CDR3 is 14 amino acids long. CDR3 amino acids: CASSFAENTGELFF. The DNA for the CDR3 is TGTGCCAGCAGCTTTGCAGAGAACACCGGGGAGCTGTTTTTT.

This clonotype was recorded many times. V usage is TRBV29-1 and J usage is TRBJ1-5; D is uncertain. CDR3 length: 13 residues. Trimming left V 2 bases short and J 5 bases short, with 10 bases between. Germline CDR1 and CDR2: SQVTM and ANQGSEA. In nucleotides, the CDR3 is TGCAGCGTTGAAAGTTCCGGGGATCAGCCCCAGCATTTT. As protein: CSVESSGDQPQHF.

CDR3 amino acids: CAGGADSNSPLHF. As DNA, the CDR3 is TGTGCCGGGGGGGCAGACTCTAATTCACCCCTCCACTTT. This chain links TRBV30 with TRBJ1-6; D may be TRBD1 (6 bases). From germline, CDR1 is GTSNPN and CDR2 SVGIG (reference sequence). V lost 8 bases and J 6 bases, leaving 14 bases between the germline ends. This CDR3 is 13 amino acids long.

This clonotype showed up many times. A junction boundary mismatches the germline segment, possibly from a read error. The chain is built from TRBV20-1 and TRBJ2-7; 7 nucleotides agree with TRBD2. From germline, CDR1 is DFQATT and CDR2 SNEGSKA (reference sequence). This CDR3 comprises 14 residues. The CDR3 region has the DNA TGCAGTGCCAGAGGGAGGGCACTATCCTACGAGCAGTACTTC. This translates into CSARGRALSYEQYF.

The rearrangement links TRBV9 to TRBJ2-1; maybe TRBD1 (6 bases). Germline V lookup: CDR1 SGDLS, CDR2 YYNGEE. The length of the CDR3 is 13 residues. V was pared by 4 bases and J by 4 bases, with 9 bases between. The CDR3 loop reads CASSLQGYNEQFF. The DNA for the CDR3 is TGTGCCAGCAGCTTACAGGGTTACAATGAGCAGTTCTTC.

This clonotype was picked up many times. This chain links TRBV7-2 with TRBJ2-3, with 10 bases fitting TRBD2. The CDR3 is made up of 17 amino acids. J was trimmed by 4 bases and V by 2 bases; bases with no gene match: 9. CDR1 SGHTA and CDR2 FQGNSA come from the germline V gene. Written as DNA, the CDR3 is TGTGCCAGCAGCTTACCCGCAGCGGGAGGGCCCCCAGATACGCAGTATTTT. Translated: CASSLPAAGGPPDTQYF.

This sequence joins TRBV29-1 and TRBJ2-1; a weak D match, TRBD1 (6 bases). Germline V gives CDR1 SQVTM, CDR2 ANQGSEA. Trimming left V 6 bases short and J 7 bases short, with 19 bases between. This CDR3 is built from 14 residues. The CDR3 reads CSVDSFSQGNEQFF. CDR3 coding DNA: TGCAGCGTCGACTCTTTTTCTCAGGGGAATGAGCAGTTCTTC.

This chain connects TRBV11-2 to TRBJ2-2; D is unclear. V dropped 1 base and J dropped 0 bases, with 9 bases sitting between them. Germline assignment: CDR1 SGHAT and CDR2 FQNNGV. The CDR3 is made up of 16 amino acids. The CDR3 protein is CASSLVGSANTGELFF. CDR3 sequence (DNA): TGTGCCAGCAGCTTAGTGGGATCTGCGAACACCGGGGAGCTGTTTTTT.

Many counts were recorded for this clonotype. The gene calls are TRBV5-6 and TRBJ1-1, with D unresolved. Germline CDR1 SGHDT, CDR2 YYEEEE. The CDR3 length is 13 residues. The germline V and J ends were trimmed by 6 bases and 6 bases, with 15 bases remaining between them. This chain's CDR3 is CASTFTPDAEAFF. CDR3 in DNA: TGTGCCAGCACCTTCACCCCGGACGCTGAAGCTTTCTTT.

This clonotype has only a few counts. CDR3 nucleotide sequence: TGTGCCAGCAGCTTAGCCGCGGGAGTTATAGAGACCCAGTACTTC. Protein product: CASSLAAGVIETQYF. V usage is TRBV7-2 and J usage is TRBJ2-5, with 7 bases matching TRBD2. Trimming took 0 bases from V and 4 from J; bases not matched to a gene: 5. The CDR3 sequence is 15 residues long. Germline loops: CDR1 SGHTA, CDR2 FQGNSA.

The chain links TRBV3-1 to TRBJ2-3; maybe TRBD1 (6 bases). The V and J ends lost 3 bases and 1 base respectively, with 14 bases between them. The CDR3 is 16 amino acids. Germline assignment: CDR1 LGHDT and CDR2 YNNKEL (reference sequence). The CDR3 region is CASSQSVPGGTDTQYF. In DNA, the CDR3 is TGTGCCAGCAGCCAGAGTGTGCCAGGGGGCACAGATACGCAGTATTTT.

This sequence joins TRBV18 and TRBJ2-5; D is unclear. Germline-derived CDR1 and CDR2 are KGHSH and LQKENI. The CDR3 runs to 12 residues. V lost 1 base to trimming and J lost 1 base, with 1 base between them. The CDR3 reads CASSPLQETQYF. CDR3 bases: TGTGCCAGCTCACCACTCCAAGAGACCCAGTACTTC.

This clonotype occurred many times. V is TRBV3-1 and J is TRBJ2-7, with a possible D match to TRBD2 (6 bases). The V gene lost 0 bases and the J gene lost 6 bases, with 18 bases spanning the gap. CDR1 and CDR2 (germline): LGHDT, YNNKEL (reference sequence). The CDR3 extends over 16 amino acids. Written as DNA, the CDR3 is TGTGCCAGCAGCCAAGATGGCACGGGAGCCCTCGGCGAGCAGTACTTC. It is translated as CASSQDGTGALGEQYF.

The table lists this clonotype with a few counts. This chain joins TRBV9 and TRBJ2-7, with TRBD2 identical over 7 bases. V gave up 0 bases and J gave up 0 bases; unmatched junction bases: 6. The germline V gene encodes CDR1 SGDLS and CDR2 YYNGEE. The CDR3 spans 16 residues. The CDR3 loop reads CASSVGLAESSYEQYF. CDR3 nucleotides: TGTGCCAGCAGCGTAGGACTAGCAGAGAGCTCCTACGAGCAGTACTTC.

This clonotype occurred many times. This sequence joins TRBV10-3 and TRBJ2-2, with 10 bases fitting TRBD1. Germline loops: CDR1 ENHRY, CDR2 SYGVKD. After removal of 4 bases from V and 5 bases from J, the junction contained 1 base not matched to a gene. There are 14 residues in the CDR3. CDR3 nucleotides: TGTGCCATCAGTGGGACAGGGGGTACCGGGGAGCTGTTTTTT. This codes for CAISGTGGTGELFF.

This clonotype was recorded a few times. V gene TRBV7-8 combines with J gene TRBJ1-1; TRBD1 aligns across 7 bases. CDR1 SGHVS and CDR2 FQNEAQ come from the germline V gene. CDR3 size: 15 residues. The V gene end was trimmed by 0 bases and the J gene end by 0 bases; junction bases not matched to a gene: 1. Written as DNA, the CDR3 is TGTGCCAGCAGCTTAGCGACAGGGCTGAACACTGAAGCTTTCTTT. This gives the protein CASSLATGLNTEAFF.

A word on this clonotype: This may come from a read error, since a much larger clone is one base off. The chain uses TRBV6-6 and TRBJ1-5, with D perhaps TRBD1 (6 bases). The CDR3 covers 14 residues. The germline V gene encodes CDR1 MNHNY and CDR2 SVGAGI (reference sequence). For the CDR3, the DNA is TGTGCCAGCAGTTACCCCGGGGGCGATCAGTCCCAGCATTTT. Translated, it gives CASSYPGGDQSQHF.